These 10 T cell receptor beta chains came from one sample sequenced in a study of OX40 agonist ivuxolimab in advanced cancers. The library relied on the immunoSEQ multiplex PCR assay. TCRdb retrieved this table from immuneACCESS and kept in-frame rearrangements only. Not all clones are present; in checked studies, unresolved V genes account for under half, and no reason is known for the remainder. Here the sample has under 75,000 clones; about 91% occur a single time. The ten top clones hold roughly 14% of the sample. Sequencing was performed on CD4+ or CD8+ T cells sorted from blood, taken in a trial of the OX40 agonist ivuxolimab. Receptors were obtained from an adult with an advanced solid tumor such as melanoma, head and neck, liver or kidney cancer.

The chain uses TRBV28 and TRBJ1-1, with TRBD1 matching over 8 bases. The germline V gene encodes CDR1 MDHEN and CDR2 SYDVKM. The CDR3 sequence is 15 residues long. J was trimmed by 3 bases and V by 5 bases; bases with no gene match: 8. Here the CDR3 reads CASSPNRGLDTEAFF. In nucleotides, the CDR3 is TGTGCCAGCAGTCCAAACAGGGGGTTAGACACTGAAGCTTTCTTT. The complete variable domain, with remaining parts taken from reference TRBV28 and TRBJ1-1, reads DVKVTQSSRYLVKRTGEKVFLECVQDMDHENMFWYRQDPGLGLRLIYFSYDVKMKEKGDIPEGYSVSREKKERFSLILESASTNQTSMYLCASSPNRGLDTEAFFGQGTRLTVV.

This chain links TRBV11-2 with TRBJ2-1; D might be TRBD2 (6 bases). The CDR3 has 13 amino acids. The germline gives CDR1 SGHAT, CDR2 FQNNGV. The DNA for the CDR3 is TGTGTGGAAGGCGGGGAAACCTACAATGAGCAGTTCTTC. It yields the protein CVEGGETYNEQFF.

The rearrangement uses TRBV9 and TRBJ1-4, with 11 bases lining up with TRBD1. Germline V gene lookup returns CDR1 SGDLS and CDR2 YYNGEE. The CDR3 is 15 amino acids. The V gene end was trimmed by 3 bases and the J gene end by 14 bases; junction bases not matched to a gene: 12. CDR3 bases: TGTGCCAGCAGCGCCGCGGGACAGGGGGAACTTGCTCTGTTTTTT. Encoded protein: CASSAAGQGELALFF.

Here the CDR3 DNA reads TGTGCCAGCCGATCGGCTAGCGGGAGCAATGAGCAGTTCTTC. It yields the protein CASRSASGSNEQFF. The V and J genes are TRBV13 and TRBJ2-1, with 10 bases fitting TRBD2. Germline V gene lookup returns CDR1 PRHDT and CDR2 FYEKMQ (reference sequence). V dropped 8 bases and J dropped 6; count of bases not matched to a gene: 7. The CDR3 consists of 14 residues.

The genes are TRBV9 and TRBJ2-2, with TRBD1 as a possible D gene (5 bases). V lost 0 bases to trimming and J lost 6 bases, with 6 bases between them. The CDR3 consists of 13 residues. Germline loops: CDR1 SGDLS, CDR2 YYNGEE. CDR3: CASSVEGAGELFF. The CDR3 region has the DNA TGTGCCAGCAGCGTAGAAGGGGCCGGGGAGCTGTTTTTT.

This sequence joins TRBV27 and TRBJ1-2; D is undetermined. CDR3 length: 13 amino acids. Germline CDR1 and CDR2: MNHEY and SMNVEV (reference sequence). Trimming removed 10 bases from V and 1 base from J, with 13 bases in between. This CDR3 is CATRDGNNYGYTF. In nucleotides, the CDR3 is TGTGCCACCCGCGATGGGAATAACTATGGCTACACCTTC.

The chain couples TRBV19 to TRBJ1-2; possibly TRBD1 for D (5 bases). Germline V CDR1 and CDR2: LNHDA, SQIVND (reference sequence). The ends were cut back, 8 bases at V and 5 bases at J, with 12 bases in the middle. The CDR3 has 12 amino acids. The CDR3 protein is CASSPTAYGYTF. The DNA for the CDR3 is TGTGCCAGTTCCCCGACAGCATATGGCTACACCTTC. The variable domain in full, completed from reference TRBV19 and TRBJ1-2, reads DGGITQSPKYLFRKEGQNVTLSCEQNLNHDAMYWYRQDPGQGLRLIYYSQIVNDFQKGDIAEGYSVSREKKESFPLTVTSAQKNPTAFYLCASSPTAYGYTFGSGTRLTVV.

The V call is TRBV28, the J call TRBJ2-7; D is undetermined. The length of the CDR3 is 12 residues. The ends were cut back, 5 bases at V and 3 bases at J, with 8 bases in the middle. The V gene's germline CDR1 is MDHEN and CDR2 SYDVKM. CDR3 sequence (DNA): TGTGCCAGCAGTCTCCTGAGCTACGAGCAGTACTTC. It is translated as CASSLLSYEQYF.

This clone has just a few counts. The junction does not match germline at one end; this may be a read error. This CDR3 is also generated by other DNA sequences in the sample. The chain carries TRBV5-4 and TRBJ1-1, with no clear D. The CDR3 sequence is 14 residues long. From germline, CDR1 is SGHNT and CDR2 YYREEE (reference sequence). The CDR3 loop is CASSQESGNTEAFF. The CDR3 region has the DNA TGCGCCAGCAGCCAAGAATCGGGGAACACTGAAGCTTTCTTT.

The chain's CDR3 is CASSSTGRTGAGTGELFF. The CDR3 nucleotides are TGTGCCAGCAGTTCGACAGGTCGTACGGGAGCTGGCACCGGGGAGCTGTTTTTT. This sequence joins TRBV11-2 and TRBJ2-2; D may correspond to TRBD1 or TRBD2 (6 bases each). Germline CDR1 reads SGHAT; CDR2 reads FQNNGV. This CDR3 has 18 amino acids. V dropped 6 bases and J dropped 4 bases, with 24 bases sitting between them. Drawing the rest from reference TRBV11-2 and TRBJ2-2, the complete variable domain is EAGVAQSPRYKIIEKRQSVAFWCNPISGHATLYWYQQILGQGPKLLIQFQNNGVVDDSQLPKDRFSAERLKGVDSTLKIQPAKLEDSAVYLCASSSTGRTGAGTGELFFGEGSRLTVL.